This T cell receptor (beta chain) originates from a study of CXCR3-negative and CXCR3-positive naive CD8 T cells. Broader study findings: Similar TRBV-TRBJ usage was seen in naive cells (both CXCR3-negative and CXCR3-positive), but memory cells differed. Comparison of naive cells showed more hydrophobic TRB CDR3s in CXCR3-positive than in CXCR3-negative naive cells. Fresh PBMCs served for most assays, and CXCR3 expression fell partially after cryopreservation.

As concerns this clonotype: Its antigen is still unknown.

CD8+ T cell subsets were each sorted in triplicate, about 310,000 cells apiece. Naivety in CD8+ T cells corresponded to a CD45RO-CCR7+CD27+CD95- phenotype. All TRB cDNA libraries came from 5' RACE performed with UMI labels. TCRdb reprocessed the 5' RACE reads; each CDR3 protein has one entry and no DNA is given. Its listing shows 85,000 to 130,000 distinct CDR3 sequences. The sequenced sample consisted of naive CXCR3+ CD8+ T cells from blood. The subset denotes: CD45RO-CCR7+CD27+CD95- naive CD8+ T cells expressing CXCR3 (TNR3+). This receptor was obtained from a human donor in good health. Some clones in this sample may be carry-over from other donors' samples.

CDR3 sequence reads: CASSSLTSGPRGETQYF. The chain combines TRBV5-1 with TRBJ2-5; the D call of TRBD2 rests on TCRdb alone, since no DNA is present to check it. CDR1 and CDR2 (germline): SGHRS, YFSETQ. The length of the CDR3 is 17 residues.